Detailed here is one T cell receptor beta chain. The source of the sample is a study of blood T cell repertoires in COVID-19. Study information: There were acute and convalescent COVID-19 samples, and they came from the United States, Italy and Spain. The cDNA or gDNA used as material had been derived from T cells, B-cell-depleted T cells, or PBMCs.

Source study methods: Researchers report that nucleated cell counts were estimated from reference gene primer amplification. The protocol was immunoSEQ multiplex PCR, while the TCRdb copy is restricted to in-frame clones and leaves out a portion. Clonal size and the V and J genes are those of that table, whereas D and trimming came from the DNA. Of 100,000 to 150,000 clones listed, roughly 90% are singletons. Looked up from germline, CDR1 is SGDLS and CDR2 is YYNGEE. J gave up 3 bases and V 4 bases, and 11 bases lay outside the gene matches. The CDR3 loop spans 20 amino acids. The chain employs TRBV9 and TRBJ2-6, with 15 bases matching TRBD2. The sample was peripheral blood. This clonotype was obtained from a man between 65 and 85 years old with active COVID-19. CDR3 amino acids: CASSLGTSGRRLLGANVLTF. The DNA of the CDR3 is TGTGCCAGCAGCCTCGGGACTAGCGGGAGGCGCCTCCTTGGGGCCAACGTCCTGACTTTC.